These 30 T cell receptor beta chains were all obtained from the same sample, sequenced in a study of blood T cell repertoires in COVID-19. The method was immunoSEQ multiplex PCR; TCRdb's version includes in-frame clones alone and lacks a portion of them. The sample contains around 300,000 clones, 80% to 90% of which appear only once. The sequenced sample consisted of PBMCs or T cells enriched from blood (not recorded which). Receptor source: a man aged 25 to 40 who had recovered from COVID-19.

The chain uses TRBV15 and TRBJ2-5, with TRBD2 identical over 9 bases. Germline CDR1 is LNHNV and CDR2 is YYDKDF (reference sequence). The CDR3 runs to 15 residues. The J segment lost 4 bases and the V segment lost 1 base, leaving 4 bases of the junction unmatched. The CDR3 sequence is CATSRGGGASETQYF. Here the CDR3 DNA reads TGTGCCACCAGCAGAGGCGGGGGGGCCTCAGAGACCCAGTACTTC.

The chain carries TRBV4-1 and TRBJ2-7; D might be TRBD2 (5 bases). Germline CDR1 MGHRA, CDR2 YSYEKL. Trimming pared 2 bases from V and 2 bases from J, leaving 10 bases between. This CDR3 contains 14 residues. For the CDR3, the DNA is TGCGCCAGCAGCCAATCACGGGGAACCTACGAGCAGTACTTC. This gives the protein CASSQSRGTYEQYF.

This chain joins TRBV4-1 and TRBJ2-7; 8 nucleotides agree with TRBD2. Germline assignment: CDR1 MGHRA and CDR2 YSYEKL. J gave up 3 bases and V 2 bases, and 6 bases lay outside the gene matches. The CDR3 consists of 15 residues. CDR3 coding DNA: TGCGCCAGCAGCCAACGAACTAGCGGTTACTACGAGCAGTACTTC. As protein: CASSQRTSGYYEQYF.

The V gene is TRBV19, the J gene TRBJ2-2; 9 nucleotides agree with TRBD1. V was clipped by 2 bases and J by 6 bases; unmatched bases: 10. The germline V gene encodes CDR1 LNHDA and CDR2 SQIVND (reference sequence). The CDR3 length is 17 residues. In DNA, the CDR3 is TGTGCCAGTAGTATACCCTGGGACAGGGAGGACGCCGGGGAGCTGTTTTTT. It translates to CASSIPWDREDAGELFF. Full variable domain (missing parts from reference TRBV19 and TRBJ2-2): DGGITQSPKYLFRKEGQNVTLSCEQNLNHDAMYWYRQDPGQGLRLIYYSQIVNDFQKGDIAEGYSVSREKKESFPLTVTSAQKNPTAFYLCASSIPWDREDAGELFFGEGSRLTVL.

This chain connects TRBV9 to TRBJ2-4; the match to TRBD1 covers 7 bases. The germline gives CDR1 SGDLS, CDR2 YYNGEE. V lost 2 bases, J lost 2 bases, and 7 bases stayed unmatched. The CDR3 sequence is 16 residues long. The CDR3 DNA sequence: TGTGCCAGCAGCGTCGAGGGGGACAGTACCAAAAACATTCAGTACTTC. It yields the protein CASSVEGDSTKNIQYF.

The chain combines TRBV11-2 with TRBJ1-4; possible D gene TRBD1, 6 bases. V lost 2 bases, J lost 1 base, and 8 bases lay in between. Germline CDR1 is SGHAT and CDR2 is FQNNGV. CDR3 length equals 15 residues. CDR3: CASSLLTGTNEKLFF. For the CDR3, the DNA is TGTGCCAGCAGCTTACTGACAGGAACTAATGAAAAACTGTTTTTT.

V is TRBV5-1 and J is TRBJ1-1; D is uncertain. This CDR3 region has 14 residues. The germline V gene encodes CDR1 SGHRS and CDR2 YFSETQ. V was cut by 3 bases and J by 1 base, with 10 bases left in between. The CDR3, as DNA: TGCGCCAGCAGCTCATTGCCAGGGAACACTGAAGCTTTCTTT. It specifies CASSSLPGNTEAFF.

The J gene is TRBJ2-5, the V gene TRBV6-2 or TRBV6-3; TRBD2 aligns across 11 bases. The CDR3 is made up of 15 amino acids. CDR1 is MNHEY, CDR2 SVGEGT, per germline. V was clipped by 2 bases and J by 4 bases; unmatched bases: 3. Here the CDR3 reads CASSYVSGGAETQYF. The CDR3 nucleotides are TGTGCCAGCAGTTACGTTAGCGGGGGGGCAGAGACCCAGTACTTC.

Regarding this clone: One end of the junction fails to match germline, which may point to a read error. The chain has TRBV18 and TRBJ2-7, with a possible D match to TRBD2 (6 bases). Germline V gene sequence: CDR1 KGHSH, CDR2 LQKENI. The CDR3 is made up of 14 amino acids. CDR3 residues: CASSSPGAPYEQYF. The DNA of the CDR3 is TGTGCCAGCTCATCACCGGGAGCCCCCTACGAGCAGTACTTC.

The CDR3, as DNA: TGTGCCAGCAGCAGGACAGGGCCTTCCTACGAGCAGTACTTC. Its translation is CASSRTGPSYEQYF. This rearrangement joins TRBV21-1 to TRBJ2-7; whether TRBD1, the table's D call, matches the DNA was not checked. TRBV21-1 is noted as a pseudogene. This CDR3 region has 14 residues.

The V and J genes are TRBV7-8 and TRBJ1-5; TRBD1 might be the D (6 bases). The germline gives CDR1 SGHVS, CDR2 FQNEAQ. This CDR3 has 17 amino acids. Trimming shortened V by 2 bases and J by 5 bases, and 19 bases separated the two germline ends. The DNA for the CDR3 is TGTGCCAGCAGCTTACGCATCCGGGGGGCTGTCGATCAGCCCCAGCATTTT. Its protein product is CASSLRIRGAVDQPQHF.

The rearrangement uses TRBV11-3 and TRBJ1-3, with D perhaps TRBD1 (6 bases). The V gene's germline CDR1 is SGHNT and CDR2 YENEEA. This CDR3 is 14 amino acids long. Trimming stripped 4 bases from V and 4 bases from J, with 11 bases between. In nucleotides, the CDR3 is TGTGCCAGCAGCTCCCGGGACAAAGGAAACACCATATATTTT. The encoded protein is CASSSRDKGNTIYF.

This rearrangement joins TRBV4-2 to TRBJ2-7; 7 bases are a match to TRBD1. This CDR3 comprises 15 residues. Germline CDR1 and CDR2: LGHNA and YNFKEQ. The V segment lost 1 base and the J segment 2 bases; nucleotides outside the gene matches: 5. The CDR3 DNA is TGTGCCAGCAGCCAAGTGGCTCAGGGGGCCTACGAGCAGTACTTC. Its protein is CASSQVAQGAYEQYF.

The chain has TRBV5-1 and TRBJ2-5; TRBD2 matches 7 bases. Germline-derived CDR1 and CDR2 are SGHRS and YFSETQ. With V trimmed by 0 bases and J by 4 bases, 6 bases remained unmatched. The CDR3 sequence is 15 residues long. The CDR3 region has the DNA TGCGCCAGCAGCTTGGGTGCTAGCGGAGGAGAGACCCAGTACTTC. Translated: CASSLGASGGETQYF.

This clone was recorded only once. The gene calls are TRBV27 and TRBJ2-3; tentatively, D is TRBD1 (6 bases). The germline gives CDR1 MNHEY, CDR2 SMNVEV (reference sequence). V gave up 8 bases and J gave up 4 bases, with 19 bases separating them. This CDR3 contains 15 residues. The CDR3 protein is CASSPQGLVADTQYF. The DNA for the CDR3 is TGTGCCAGCTCCCCCCAGGGGTTGGTCGCAGATACGCAGTATTTT.

The rearrangement joins TRBV6-6 to TRBJ2-5, with 12 positions matching TRBD2. Germline V gene sequence: CDR1 MNHNY, CDR2 SVGAGI (reference sequence). The CDR3 is 15 amino acids. J gave up 7 bases and V 2 bases, and 5 bases lay outside the gene matches. This CDR3 is CASSYPSGGAWTQYF. CDR3 DNA sequence: TGTGCCAGCAGTTACCCTAGCGGGGGGGCCTGGACCCAGTACTTC.

This chain joins TRBV6-4 and TRBJ1-4, with D unresolved. The CDR3 extends over 12 amino acids. Germline V gene data show CDR1 as MRHNA and CDR2 as SNTAGT. The V end lost 7 bases, the J end lost 8 bases, and 11 bases lay between the germline ends. The CDR3 is CASTLVPEKLFF. DNA of the CDR3: TGTGCCAGCACCCTCGTCCCGGAAAAACTGTTTTTT.

The chain is built from TRBV27 and TRBJ2-5; 7 bases are a match to TRBD1. The ends lost 5 bases at V and 4 bases at J; junction bases unmatched: 13. Germline assignment: CDR1 MNHEY and CDR2 SMNVEV (reference sequence). This CDR3 has 16 amino acids. CDR3 amino acids: CASSPKGDRKGETQYF. CDR3 DNA: TGTGCCAGCAGTCCAAAGGGGGACAGAAAGGGAGAGACCCAGTACTTC.

The chain couples TRBV5-1 to TRBJ1-2, with D perhaps TRBD1 (6 bases). Looked up from germline, CDR1 is SGHRS and CDR2 is YFSETQ. Between the trimmed V and J ends, which lost 4 bases and 6 bases, there was a span of 13 bases. The CDR3 is 13 residues long. The CDR3 DNA is TGCGCCAGCAGCGTCCGGGGGGCAAATGGCTACACCTTC. The encoded protein is CASSVRGANGYTF.

This clone was detected once. DNA of the CDR3: TGTGCCAGCAGTACAACCTTAGCGGGGAAAAACATTCAGTACTTC. Protein sequence: CASSTTLAGKNIQYF. The genes are TRBV6-5 and TRBJ2-4, with 8 nucleotides matching TRBD2. This CDR3 spans 15 amino acids. V trimming: 5 bases; J trimming: 4 bases; junction bases outside the gene matches: 7. Germline V lookup: CDR1 MNHEY, CDR2 SVGAGI.

The genes are TRBV10-2 and TRBJ2-7, with TRBD2 matching 7 bases. Germline CDR1 reads WSHSY; CDR2 reads SAAADI. The CDR3 runs 15 residues. The trim removed 3 bases at V and 0 bases at J, leaving 5 bases unmatched. Here the CDR3 DNA reads TGCGCCAGCAGTGATAGCCGCGGGGGCTCCTACGAGCAGTACTTC. The encoded protein is CASSDSRGGSYEQYF.

This clone was seen only once. The chain uses TRBV7-9 and TRBJ1-2, with D possibly TRBD1 on 6 matching bases. V was shortened by 2 bases and J by 6 bases, with 19 bases between the two germline ends. The germline gives CDR1 SEHNR, CDR2 FQNEAQ (reference sequence). This CDR3 spans 16 amino acids. The CDR3 bases are TGTGCCAGCAGCTTAACCCCTAACGCAGGGGTGGATGGCTACACCTTC. It is translated as CASSLTPNAGVDGYTF. The full variable domain, in which reference TRBV7-9 and TRBJ1-2 provide the parts outside the CDR3, is DTGVSQNPRHKITKRGQNVTFRCDPISEHNRLYWYRQTLGQGPEFLTYFQNEAQLEKSRLLSDRFSAERPKGSFSTLEIQRTEQGDSAMYLCASSLTPNAGVDGYTFGSGTRLTVV.

This chain connects TRBV21-1 to TRBJ2-5; the table's D call, TRBD1, has no DNA check behind it. TRBV21-1 represents a pseudogene. The CDR3 runs 13 residues. The DNA of the CDR3 is TGTGCCAGTGACCAGCAGGACAGGGAGACCCAGTACTTC. Protein product: CASDQQDRETQYF.

The gene calls are TRBV28 and TRBJ2-3; D perhaps matches TRBD2 (5 bases). The germline V gene encodes CDR1 MDHEN and CDR2 SYDVKM. CDR3 size: 15 residues. Trimming took 4 bases from V and 0 from J, leaving 11 bases between them. CDR3 protein: CASSSGRDSTDTQYF. The CDR3 DNA reads TGTGCCAGCAGTTCCGGACGGGATAGCACAGATACGCAGTATTTT. The variable domain in full, completed from reference TRBV28 and TRBJ2-3, reads DVKVTQSSRYLVKRTGEKVFLECVQDMDHENMFWYRQDPGLGLRLIYFSYDVKMKEKGDIPEGYSVSREKKERFSLILESASTNQTSMYLCASSSGRDSTDTQYFGPGTRLTVL.

V and J are TRBV10-3 and TRBJ1-2; TRBD1 matches 8 bases. Germline V gene sequence: CDR1 ENHRY, CDR2 SYGVKD. V was clipped by 7 bases and J by 4 bases; unmatched bases: 5. The length of the CDR3 is 13 residues. The CDR3: CAITGQGSYGYTF. The CDR3 DNA reads as TGTGCCATCACAGGACAGGGTAGCTATGGCTACACCTTC.

This chain links TRBV19 with TRBJ1-5, with 9 bases identical to TRBD1. The germline CDR1 and CDR2 sequences are LNHDA and SQIVND (reference sequence). Trimming at V came to 2 bases and at J to 2 bases, leaving 1 base not matched to a gene. The CDR3 sequence is 15 residues long. The CDR3 loop is CASSIWTGGNQPQHF. CDR3 DNA: TGTGCCAGTAGTATATGGACAGGGGGCAATCAGCCCCAGCATTTT.

The genes are TRBV24-1 and TRBJ2-5; D ambiguous. The CDR3 consists of 13 residues. V was shortened by 3 bases and J by 3 bases, with 7 bases between the two germline ends. CDR1 KGHDR and CDR2 SFDVKD come from the germline V gene. CDR3 amino acids: CATSDVSEETQYF. CDR3 bases: TGTGCCACCAGTGATGTCAGCGAAGAGACCCAGTACTTC.

The CDR3 bases are TGTGCCAGCAGCTTAGCGGGCCAGGGGTACGCCGGGGAGCTGTTTTTT. It codes for CASSLAGQGYAGELFF. This chain joins TRBV7-8 and TRBJ2-2; TRBD1 is a possible D gene (6 bases). The CDR3 length is 16 residues. Germline V gene lookup returns CDR1 SGHVS and CDR2 FQNEAQ. Trimming cost V 0 bases and J 6 bases, with 14 bases left between them.

The genes are TRBV12-3 or TRBV12-4 and TRBJ2-7; TRBD1 matches at 7 bases. The ends lost 4 bases at V and 7 bases at J; junction bases unmatched: 7. The CDR3 is 13 residues long. The CDR3 bases are TGTGCCAGCAGTTCGACAGGGTCGGGAGAGCAGTACTTC. Residues: CASSSTGSGEQYF.

The V call is TRBV28, the J call TRBJ1-1, with 8 bases matching TRBD1. Germline V gene sequence: CDR1 MDHEN, CDR2 SYDVKM. The J segment lost 0 bases and the V segment lost 3 bases, leaving 3 bases of the junction unmatched. The CDR3 extends over 15 amino acids. Here the CDR3 DNA reads TGTGCCAGCAGTTTCCAGGGGGCGGTGAACACTGAAGCTTTCTTT. Translation gives CASSFQGAVNTEAFF.